A single sample gave rise to the 32 T cell receptor beta chains below, sequenced in a study of T cells in Graves' hyperthyroidism and ophthalmopathy. Authors of the study amplified TCR beta CDR3 regions from RNA transcripts. With the HTBI primer set, the TCR CDR3 went through a first round of RT-PCR. TCRdb re-analysed the multiplex PCR reads in MiXCR, keeping a single row per CDR3 protein. The repertoire holds 250,000 or so distinct CDR3 sequences, over 15% seen once, with around 26% in the top ten. Sequenced material: blood. These receptors were obtained from a woman under 30 with Graves' ophthalmopathy.

This clonotype was seen more than once but under ten times. A read error may be the cause here, since a much bigger clone is one base away. This chain uses TRBV7-9 with TRBJ1-1; D gene uncertain. Between the trimmed V and J ends, which lost 5 bases and 5 bases, there was a span of 18 bases. The V gene's germline CDR1 is SEHNR and CDR2 FQNEAQ (reference sequence). This CDR3 region has 15 residues. The CDR3 nucleotides are TGTGCCAGCAGCCCGCTTGCCAGCCAGTGGACTGAAGCTTTCTTT. This sequence encodes CASSPLASQWTEAFF.

This clonotype has at least ten counts. The J gene is TRBJ2-7, the V gene TRBV2, with TRBD2 identical over 9 bases. This CDR3 is built from 15 residues. Trimming cost V 6 bases and J 1 base; bases outside gene matches: 7. CDR1 is SNHLY and CDR2 is FYNNEI in the germline V gene. CDR3 sequence reads: CASRDGLARSYEQYF. The CDR3 DNA sequence: TGTGCCAGCAGAGACGGACTAGCGCGTTCCTACGAGCAGTACTTC.

This clonotype was counted many times. V is TRBV9 and J is TRBJ2-7; maybe TRBD2 (6 bases). Trimming cost V 0 bases and J 0 bases, with 10 bases left between them. The length of the CDR3 is 15 residues. Germline V gives CDR1 SGDLS, CDR2 YYNGEE. In nucleotides, the CDR3 is TGTGCCAGCAGCGTAGGCGGTAGCGGCTCCTACGAGCAGTACTTC. This gives the protein CASSVGGSGSYEQYF.

This clonotype has a count of ten or more. This chain connects TRBV2 to TRBJ1-1, with TRBD1 as a possible D gene (5 bases). There are 13 residues in the CDR3. V lost 4 bases and J lost 5, with 11 bases in between. CDR1 and CDR2 from the germline V gene are SNHLY and FYNNEI. The CDR3 loop is CASSAGVVTEAFF. The CDR3 DNA reads as TGTGCCAGCAGTGCGGGGGTGGTGACTGAAGCTTTCTTT.

This clonotype was counted at least ten times. The V and J genes are TRBV28 and TRBJ2-1; 12 positions agree with TRBD2. The CDR3 loop spans 15 amino acids. Trimming at V came to 4 bases and at J to 2 bases, leaving 0 bases not matched to a gene. Germline loops: CDR1 MDHEN, CDR2 SYDVKM. In DNA form, the CDR3 reads TGTGCCAGCAGTTGGACTAGCGGGACCTACAATGAGCAGTTCTTC. Protein product: CASSWTSGTYNEQFF.

This clonotype occurred many times. The genes are TRBV3-1 and TRBJ2-5; D may be TRBD1 or TRBD2 (5 bases each). Germline V CDR1 and CDR2: LGHDT, YNNKEL (reference sequence). The CDR3 totals 14 residues. V lost 5 bases and J 2 bases, leaving 12 bases between the germline ends. CDR3 sequence (DNA): TGTGCCAGCAGCGTCGGGACGGCTCAAGAGACCCAGTACTTC. Protein sequence: CASSVGTAQETQYF.

This clonotype has a count of ten or more. One end of the junction fails to match germline, which may point to a read error. The chain joins TRBV7-9 to TRBJ2-3; 9 bases fit TRBD2. This CDR3 region has 17 residues. Germline CDR1 reads SEHNR; CDR2 reads FQNEAQ (reference sequence). The CDR3 reads CASSLAGAGGPTGTQYF. For the CDR3, the DNA is TGTGCCAGCAGCTTAGCGGGGGCGGGGGGGCCCACAGGTACGCAGTATTTT. Using reference TRBV7-9 and TRBJ2-3 for the parts outside the CDR3, the full variable domain is DTGVSQNPRHKITKRGQNVTFRCDPISEHNRLYWYRQTLGQGPEFLTYFQNEAQLEKSRLLSDRFSAERPKGSFSTLEIQRTEQGDSAMYLCASSLAGAGGPTGTQYFGPGTRLTVL.

This clonotype was seen repeatedly, ten times or more. The chain is built from TRBV30 and TRBJ1-3, with D hard to call. Per germline, CDR1 GTSNPN and CDR2 SVGIG (reference sequence). The CDR3 covers 15 residues. V was cut by 0 bases and J by 0 bases, with 9 bases left in between. CDR3 region: CAWSVERSSGNTIYF. DNA of the CDR3: TGTGCCTGGAGTGTCGAGAGGTCCTCTGGAAACACCATATATTTT.

The table lists this clonotype with many counts. The chain employs TRBV6-5 and TRBJ1-4, with TRBD1 matching 12 bases. The CDR3 is made up of 16 amino acids. The germline gives CDR1 MNHEY, CDR2 SVGAGI. V lost 2 bases and J lost 8; bases outside the gene matches: 6. CDR3 nucleotides: TGTGCCAGCAGTTACGGGACAGGGGGCCAGCAGGAAAAACTGTTTTTT. Translating gives CASSYGTGGQQEKLFF.

Ten or more counts support this clonotype. V is TRBV29-1 and J is TRBJ2-5, with TRBD1 matching 11 bases. Trimming removed 5 bases from V and 5 bases from J; junction bases left unmatched: 13. This CDR3 has 16 amino acids. Germline lookup yields CDR1 SQVTM and CDR2 ANQGSEA. CDR3 nucleotide sequence: TGCAGCGTTAAGGACAGGGGGCGCACCCCCGGGGAGACCCAGTACTTC. Protein: CSVKDRGRTPGETQYF. Full variable domain (missing parts from reference TRBV29-1 and TRBJ2-5): SAVISQKPSRDICQRGTSLTIQCQVDSQVTMMFWYRQQPGQSLTLIATANQGSEATYESGFVIDKFPISRPNLTFSTLTVSNMSPEDSSIYLCSVKDRGRTPGETQYFGPGTRLLVL.

This clonotype occurred many times. CDR3 sequence: CSGHRGSAKDTQYF. CDR3 nucleotides: TGCAGCGGCCACCGAGGGAGTGCAAAAGATACGCAGTATTTT. The gene calls are TRBV20-1 and TRBJ2-3; D possibly corresponds to TRBD2 (5 bases). Germline V CDR1 and CDR2: DFQATT, SNEGSKA (reference sequence). This CDR3 has 14 residues.

The chain is built from TRBV28 and TRBJ2-6; D is unresolved. Trimming stripped 2 bases from V and 4 bases from J, with 12 bases between. This CDR3 has 16 residues. Germline CDR1 is MDHEN and CDR2 is SYDVKM. CDR3 amino acids: CASSLLRAQGANVLTF. The CDR3 DNA sequence: TGTGCCAGCAGTTTACTACGAGCTCAGGGGGCCAACGTCCTGACTTTC.

This clonotype was counted ten times or more. V is TRBV27 and J is TRBJ2-1; D remains unclear. Germline CDR1 and CDR2: MNHEY and SMNVEV (reference sequence). Deletions cut 2 bases from V and 7 bases from J, with 12 bases between. The CDR3 has 14 residues. In nucleotides, the CDR3 is TGTGCCAGCAGTTTAAGTGGCAGGTGGAATGAGCAGTTCTTC. Amino acid sequence: CASSLSGRWNEQFF.

Ten or more counts support this clonotype. V usage is TRBV20-1 and J usage is TRBJ2-7; 9 bases line up with TRBD2. This CDR3 contains 14 residues. Germline V gene sequence: CDR1 DFQATT, CDR2 SNEGSKA (reference sequence). With V trimmed by 0 bases and J by 1 base, 1 base remained unmatched. The CDR3 coding sequence is TGCAGTGCTAGAGAGCGGGAGGGGTCCTACGAGCAGTACTTC. Its translation: CSAREREGSYEQYF.

This clonotype has at least ten counts. V gene TRBV7-6 combines with J gene TRBJ2-7; 8 nucleotides align to TRBD1. The length of the CDR3 is 16 residues. Per germline, CDR1 SGHVS and CDR2 FNYEAQ. After removal of 1 base from V and 3 bases from J, the junction contained 8 bases not matched to a gene. The CDR3 region has the DNA TGTGCCAGCAGCTTAGATTCCGGACAGGGTCTCTACGAGCAGTACTTC. It is translated as CASSLDSGQGLYEQYF.

V usage is TRBV5-8 and J usage is TRBJ1-2; 11 nucleotides agree with TRBD1. The CDR3 extends over 16 amino acids. In germline, CDR1 is SGHTS, CDR2 YDEGEE. Trimming cost V 4 bases and J 8 bases; bases outside gene matches: 13. CDR3 in amino acids: CASSATQGQGAWGYTF. The CDR3 nucleotides are TGTGCCAGCAGCGCAACTCAAGGACAGGGGGCCTGGGGCTACACCTTC.

This rearrangement joins TRBV20-1 to TRBJ2-1; the match to TRBD2 covers 8 bases. Trimming cost V 0 bases and J 0 bases; bases outside gene matches: 19. Germline V gives CDR1 DFQATT, CDR2 SNEGSKA (reference sequence). This CDR3 spans 21 amino acids. CDR3 loop: CSARDPTLSSGAGGSYNEQFF. In DNA, the CDR3 is TGCAGTGCTAGAGACCCGACTTTATCATCAGGGGCGGGGGGCTCCTACAATGAGCAGTTCTTC.

This clonotype has more than one count but fewer than ten. The chain combines TRBV9 with TRBJ2-1; TRBD2 is a possible D gene (6 bases). CDR3 size: 11 residues. Trimming took off 3 bases at V and 10 bases at J, with 8 bases between the two ends. In germline, CDR1 is SGDLS, CDR2 YYNGEE. CDR3 residues: CASSAGGEQFF. The CDR3 DNA follows: TGTGCCAGCAGCGCCGGGGGAGAGCAGTTCTTC.

There are many counts of this clonotype. J is TRBJ1-3 and V is TRBV19; 8 nucleotides agree with TRBD1. The CDR3 has 16 amino acids. In germline, CDR1 is LNHDA, CDR2 SQIVND (reference sequence). V dropped 5 bases and J dropped 4; count of bases not matched to a gene: 10. The CDR3 sequence is CASSPHRQGRGNTIYF. CDR3 in DNA: TGTGCCAGTAGTCCTCACAGACAGGGGCGCGGAAACACCATATATTTT.

This clonotype was seen many times. V gene TRBV7-9 combines with J gene TRBJ1-1; D remains unclear. V lost 5 bases and J 0 bases, leaving 7 bases between the germline ends. Germline V gene data show CDR1 as SEHNR and CDR2 as FQNEAQ (reference sequence). The CDR3 is 13 amino acids. CDR3 in amino acids: CASSATVNTEAFF. The CDR3 DNA is TGTGCCAGCAGCGCGACGGTGAACACTGAAGCTTTCTTT.

This sequence joins TRBV28 and TRBJ1-5; 11 bases match TRBD1. This CDR3 has 17 residues. After removal of 4 bases from V and 5 bases from J, the junction contained 10 bases not matched to a gene. The germline V gene encodes CDR1 MDHEN and CDR2 SYDVKM. The CDR3 here is CASSSLGTGGTHQPQHF. The CDR3 DNA is TGTGCCAGCAGTTCTCTCGGGACAGGGGGAACCCATCAGCCCCAGCATTTT.

This clonotype was recorded at least ten times. The CDR3, as DNA: TGTGCCAGCAGTCCCCTTAGCGGGACGGGAGATACGCAGTATTTT. This sequence encodes CASSPLSGTGDTQYF. The rearrangement links TRBV28 to TRBJ2-3; 8 bases line up with TRBD2. Germline CDR1 and CDR2: MDHEN and SYDVKM. The CDR3 is 15 residues long. Germline trimming cut 5 bases from V and 5 bases from J; bases unmatched to any gene: 9.

In this sample, this clonotype turned up many times. The chain carries TRBV20-1 and TRBJ1-1; D call uncertain. The ends were cut back, 2 bases at V and 5 bases at J, with 9 bases in the middle. CDR1 and CDR2 from the germline V gene are DFQATT and SNEGSKA (reference sequence). The CDR3 has 12 amino acids. CDR3 region: CSARRGGTEAFF. CDR3 nucleotide sequence: TGCAGTGCTAGACGGGGAGGGACTGAAGCTTTCTTT.

The V gene is TRBV19, the J gene TRBJ2-1, with 10 bases fitting TRBD2. The germline CDR1 and CDR2 sequences are LNHDA and SQIVND (reference sequence). This CDR3 has 17 residues. Trimming at V came to 5 bases and at J to 8 bases, leaving 15 bases not matched to a gene. CDR3 sequence: CASSLKFSGRAFDEQFF. For the CDR3, the DNA is TGTGCCAGTAGTCTTAAATTCAGCGGGAGGGCCTTCGATGAGCAGTTCTTC.

This clonotype was observed many times. The V gene is TRBV27, the J gene TRBJ2-7; 7 bases match TRBD1. V gave up 4 bases and J gave up 2 bases; unmatched junction bases: 23. CDR1 and CDR2 from the germline V gene are MNHEY and SMNVEV (reference sequence). This CDR3 spans 20 amino acids. DNA of the CDR3: TGTGCCAGCAGTTCTTCTACAGAGGGGGCGCTTAACTTTCGGCCCTACGAGCAGTACTTC. Translating gives CASSSSTEGALNFRPYEQYF.

This clonotype came up many times. This chain connects TRBV6-1 to TRBJ2-2; 10 nucleotides match TRBD1. This CDR3 contains 15 residues. Germline-derived CDR1 and CDR2 are MNHNS and SASEGT. V gave up 6 bases and J gave up 7 bases; unmatched junction bases: 8. The CDR3 protein is CASRKGTGDIGELFF. In nucleotides, the CDR3 is TGTGCCAGCAGAAAGGGGACAGGGGACATCGGGGAGCTGTTTTTT.

Ten or more counts support this clonotype. The J gene is TRBJ1-2, the V gene TRBV12-3 or TRBV12-4, with D maybe TRBD1 (6 bases). Trimming removed 3 bases at V and 4 bases at J, with 12 bases between. The CDR3 is 14 residues long. CDR3 DNA: TGTGCCAGCAGTTTGAAGGGGGGGATCTATGGCTACACCTTC. Translation gives CASSLKGGIYGYTF.

This clonotype was counted ten times or more. J is TRBJ2-1 and V is TRBV2, with 8 positions matching TRBD1. Germline CDR1 is SNHLY and CDR2 is FYNNEI. The CDR3 covers 14 residues. V was pared by 8 bases and J by 9 bases, with 12 bases of the junction left unmatched. The CDR3 nucleotides are TGTGCCAGCCTAGGATCGTTACAGGGGGGTGAGCAGTTCTTC. Residues: CASLGSLQGGEQFF.

The sample holds many counts of this clonotype. The chain employs TRBV6-1 and TRBJ2-2; D is undetermined. V lost 7 bases to trimming and J lost 1 base, with 7 bases between them. The germline gives CDR1 MNHNS, CDR2 SASEGT. The CDR3 contains 13 residues. This chain's CDR3 is CASKTGNTGELFF. CDR3 nucleotide sequence: TGTGCCAGCAAAACGGGGAACACCGGGGAGCTGTTTTTT.

The gene calls are TRBV9 and TRBJ2-5, with 13 positions matching TRBD2. The CDR3 loop spans 16 amino acids. CDR1 and CDR2 (germline): SGDLS, YYNGEE. V dropped 3 bases and J dropped 5; count of bases not matched to a gene: 7. The CDR3 region is CASSGETSGRFETQYF. In DNA, the CDR3 is TGTGCCAGCAGCGGTGAGACTAGCGGGAGGTTTGAGACCCAGTACTTC.

This clonotype has a count of ten or more. This chain uses TRBV27 with TRBJ2-1, with TRBD1 matching 9 bases. Looked up from germline, CDR1 is MNHEY and CDR2 is SMNVEV (reference sequence). The CDR3 has 16 amino acids. V gave up 5 bases and J gave up 7 bases; unmatched junction bases: 12. Here the CDR3 reads CASSVIGQGIANEQFF. CDR3 sequence (DNA): TGTGCCAGCAGTGTCATCGGACAGGGGATTGCGAATGAGCAGTTCTTC.

This clonotype was detected many times. V is TRBV18 and J is TRBJ2-7, with TRBD1 matching over 8 bases. CDR1 and CDR2 (germline): KGHSH, LQKENI. This CDR3 region has 15 residues. V shed 4 bases, J shed 1 base, and the junction held 6 bases outside the gene matches. The CDR3 nucleotides read TGTGCCAGCTCACGACCGCGGACAGGGTCCTACGAGCAGTACTTC. Translation gives CASSRPRTGSYEQYF.